This T cell receptor (beta chain) comes out of a study of beta chain features in type 1 diabetes. This clone has only a few counts. The target antigen is unknown. V lost 6 bases and J lost 9, with 15 bases in between. In germline, CDR1 is KGHSH, CDR2 LQKENI. This CDR3 has 13 residues. The isolated RNA, all of it, was reverse transcribed, so expressed TCRB transcripts were what got sequenced. Libraries were prepared by immunoSEQ multiplex PCR; TCRdb keeps only in-frame clonotypes and omits some of them. In the table there are 95,000 to 150,000 clones, approximately 16% of which are singletons. Notes on the study in general: There was a moderate but significant shortening of TCRB CDR3s in all four CD4+ subsets of Type 1 diabetes patients.

This TCR was sampled from a man in his thirties or forties with type 1 diabetes. The chain employs TRBV18 and TRBJ2-1; either TRBD1 or TRBD2 may supply D (5 bases each). The sample consisted of central memory CD4+ T cells from blood. Here the CDR3 reads CASSLIGTGEQFF. The CDR3 nucleotides read TGTGCCAGCTCCCTAATCGGGACGGGTGAGCAGTTCTTC.